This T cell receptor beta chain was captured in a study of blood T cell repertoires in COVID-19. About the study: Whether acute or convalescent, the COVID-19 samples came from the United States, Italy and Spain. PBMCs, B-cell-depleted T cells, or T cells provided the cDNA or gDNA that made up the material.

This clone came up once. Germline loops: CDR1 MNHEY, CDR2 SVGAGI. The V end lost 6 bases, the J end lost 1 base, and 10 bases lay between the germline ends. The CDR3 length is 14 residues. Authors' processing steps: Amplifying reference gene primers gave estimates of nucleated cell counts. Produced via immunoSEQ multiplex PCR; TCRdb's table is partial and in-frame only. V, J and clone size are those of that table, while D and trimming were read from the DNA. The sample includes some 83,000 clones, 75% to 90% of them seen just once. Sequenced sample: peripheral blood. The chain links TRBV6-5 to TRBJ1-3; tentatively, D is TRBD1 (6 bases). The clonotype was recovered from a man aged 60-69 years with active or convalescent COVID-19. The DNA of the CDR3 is TGTGCCAGCAGATTCCAGGGGTCTGGAAACACCATATATTTT. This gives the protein CASRFQGSGNTIYF.